This T cell receptor (beta chain) was recovered during a study of CD8 T cells in ankylosing spondylitis. Study observations and caveats: What appeared characteristic of ankylosing spondylitis blood was a TCR beta motif of about eight highly homologous variants. There were earlier reports of some motif variants in reactive arthritis synovial fluid and blood.

It was by quantitative 5'-RACE with molecular barcodes that TCR beta libraries were made. TCRdb fed the 5' RACE reads into MiXCR, producing one record per CDR3 protein. The data show 300,000 to 350,000 distinct CDR3 sequences, around 15% seen once. This CDR3 is built from 13 residues. V dropped 3 bases and J dropped 4 bases, with 9 bases sitting between them. This clonotype was seen many times. Its target is not known. Sequencing used blood, either unsorted or a sorted T cell fraction (not recorded which). This receptor was obtained from a male donor with ankylosing spondylitis or in good health (not recorded which). V gene TRBV12-3 or TRBV12-4 combines with J gene TRBJ1-1; no clear D. Here the CDR3 reads CASSFEGRTEAFF. The DNA of the CDR3 is TGTGCCAGCAGTTTTGAAGGGCGCACTGAAGCTTTCTTT.